The rows below give T cell receptor beta chains drawn from one sample of a study of T cell repertoires in cytomegalovirus infection. Via MiXCR, TCRdb re-called the reads, giving one row per CDR3 protein. The sample lists around 740,000 distinct CDR3 sequences, approximately 40% occurring once. The material sequenced was PBMCs. The receptor source for this set is a human donor in good health (CMV status not recorded). Some clones in this sample may be carry-over from other donors' samples. Each CDR3 is given with its conserved first and last residue. The D gene is left open where the match is weak. Clone size appears in some rows only: once, few, many, or a class for an expanded clone.

V gene: TRBV14
clone size: few
D gene: TRBD1
J gene: TRBJ2-6
CDR3 protein: CASSRTGATGGANVLTF
CDR3 DNA: TGTGCCAGCAGCCGGACAGGGGCGACCGGAGGGGCCAACGTCCTGACTTTC

V gene: TRBV2
clone size: NA
D gene: NA
J gene: TRBJ2-3
CDR3 protein: CASSERSGRTDTQYF
CDR3 DNA: TGTGCCAGCAGTGAACGGTCAGGGCGCACAGATACGCAGTATTTT

V gene: TRBV6-2/TRBV6-3
clone size: few
D gene: NA
J gene: TRBJ2-1
CDR3 protein: CASSHSLPLTGSYNEQFF
CDR3 DNA: TGTGCCAGCAGCCACTCATTACCCCTAACAGGCTCCTACAATGAGCAGTTCTTC

V gene: TRBV7-8
clone size: NA
D gene: TRBD1
J gene: TRBJ1-2
CDR3 protein: CASSSRLGQSNYGYTF
CDR3 DNA: TGTGCCAGCAGCTCCCGCCTGGGACAGTCTAACTATGGCTACACCTTC

V gene: TRBV7-6
clone size: NA
D gene: NA
J gene: TRBJ2-1
CDR3 protein: CASSLESWPAGEQFF
CDR3 DNA: TGTGCCAGCAGCTTAGAAAGTTGGCCCGCGGGTGAGCAGTTCTTC

V gene: TRBV10-3
clone size: NA
D gene: NA
J gene: TRBJ2-5
CDR3 protein: CAILDSEQETQYF
CDR3 DNA: TGTGCCATTTTAGACAGTGAACAAGAGACCCAGTACTTC

V gene: TRBV7-2
clone size: few
D gene: NA
J gene: TRBJ2-5
CDR3 protein: CASSWLGGRGGTQYF
CDR3 DNA: TGTGCCAGCAGCTGGCTTGGTGGGAGGGGGGGGACCCAGTACTTC

V gene: TRBV10-3
clone size: NA
D gene: NA
J gene: TRBJ1-2
CDR3 protein: CAIKTGEDGYTF
CDR3 DNA: TGTGCCATCAAGACGGGTGAGGATGGCTACACCTTC

V gene: TRBV28
clone size: NA
D gene: TRBD1
J gene: TRBJ2-7
CDR3 protein: CASSSIDRGYEQYF
CDR3 DNA: TGTGCCAGCAGTTCCATCGACAGGGGATACGAGCAGTACTTC

V gene: TRBV6-6
clone size: NA
D gene: NA
J gene: TRBJ2-4
CDR3 protein: CASSPDLTGLEYF
CDR3 DNA: TGTGCCAGCAGTCCAGACCTGACGGGGTTGGAGTACTTC

V gene: TRBV5-4
clone size: few
D gene: NA
J gene: TRBJ1-2
CDR3 protein: CASSIGANYGYTF
CDR3 DNA: TGTGCCAGCAGCATAGGGGCTAACTATGGCTACACCTTC

V gene: TRBV6-5
clone size: NA
D gene: NA
J gene: TRBJ2-7
CDR3 protein: CASSYNQRPYEQYF
CDR3 DNA: TGTGCCAGCAGTTATAACCAGCGCCCATACGAGCAGTACTTC

V gene: TRBV7-2
clone size: few
D gene: NA
J gene: TRBJ1-1
CDR3 protein: CASSLEAVMNTEAFF
CDR3 DNA: TGTGCCAGCAGCTTAGAGGCAGTTATGAACACTGAAGCTTTCTTT

V gene: TRBV7-2
clone size: few
D gene: NA
J gene: TRBJ2-5
CDR3 protein: CASSLALVAQETQYF
CDR3 DNA: TGTGCCAGCAGCTTAGCGTTGGTGGCGCAAGAGACCCAGTACTTC

V gene: TRBV7-9
clone size: many
D gene: NA
J gene: TRBJ1-5
CDR3 protein: CASSRTGFGQPQHF
CDR3 DNA: TGTGCCAGCAGCCGAACAGGGTTCGGTCAGCCCCAGCATTTT

V gene: TRBV7-9
clone size: NA
D gene: NA
J gene: TRBJ1-3
CDR3 protein: CASSVARNQYGNTIYF
CDR3 DNA: TGTGCCAGCAGCGTCGCCAGAAACCAATATGGAAACACCATATATTTT

V gene: TRBV3-1
clone size: NA
D gene: TRBD1
J gene: TRBJ2-1
CDR3 protein: CASSQVRQGYDEQFF
CDR3 DNA: TGTGCCAGCAGCCAGGTTAGACAGGGATATGATGAGCAGTTCTTC

V gene: TRBV7-2
clone size: many
D gene: NA
J gene: TRBJ2-5
CDR3 protein: CASSLDGRLQETQYF
CDR3 DNA: TGTGCCAGCAGCCTCGATGGCCGGCTACAAGAGACCCAGTACTTC

V gene: TRBV11-1
clone size: few
D gene: TRBD1
J gene: TRBJ2-3
CDR3 protein: CASSSAGQGAVTQYF
CDR3 DNA: TGTGCCAGCAGCTCCGCGGGACAGGGTGCCGTTACGCAGTATTTT

V gene: TRBV3-1
clone size: NA
D gene: NA
J gene: TRBJ2-4
CDR3 protein: CASSRDSAMGYIQYF
CDR3 DNA: TGTGCCAGCAGCCGGGACTCGGCGATGGGGTACATTCAGTACTTC

V gene: TRBV4-1
clone size: NA
D gene: TRBD2
J gene: TRBJ2-1
CDR3 protein: CASSQVSGGAVEQFF
CDR3 DNA: TGCGCCAGCAGCCAAGTAAGCGGGGGGGCCGTTGAGCAGTTCTTC

V gene: TRBV12-3/TRBV12-4
clone size: many
D gene: TRBD1
J gene: TRBJ1-2
CDR3 protein: CASSTRTGGGRGYTF
CDR3 DNA: TGTGCCAGCAGTACCCGGACAGGGGGAGGACGTGGCTACACCTTC

V gene: TRBV7-2
clone size: many
D gene: TRBD1
J gene: TRBJ2-4
CDR3 protein: CASSLQPGQGNIQYF
CDR3 DNA: TGTGCCAGCAGCTTACAACCGGGACAGGGAAACATTCAGTACTTC

V gene: TRBV20-1
clone size: NA
D gene: NA
J gene: TRBJ2-1
CDR3 protein: CSARKTTMKGHNEQFF
CDR3 DNA: TGCAGTGCTAGGAAGACTACCATGAAGGGGCACAATGAGCAGTTCTTC

V gene: TRBV20-1
clone size: NA
D gene: TRBD2
J gene: TRBJ2-7
CDR3 protein: CSAYSGPAGEQYF
CDR3 DNA: TGCAGTGCTTATAGCGGGCCTGCCGGGGAGCAGTACTTC

V gene: TRBV12-3/TRBV12-4
clone size: NA
D gene: NA
J gene: TRBJ1-1
CDR3 protein: CASSFGLGGTEAFF
CDR3 DNA: TGTGCCAGCAGTTTCGGATTGGGAGGTACTGAAGCTTTCTTT

V gene: TRBV19
clone size: few
D gene: TRBD2
J gene: TRBJ2-1
CDR3 protein: CASSRYTSGVNEQFF
CDR3 DNA: TGTGCCAGTAGTAGATACACTAGCGGGGTCAATGAGCAGTTCTTC

V gene: TRBV6-2/TRBV6-3
clone size: few
D gene: TRBD1
J gene: TRBJ2-7
CDR3 protein: CASRPTGTGSEQYF
CDR3 DNA: TGTGCCAGCAGGCCGACAGGGACCGGATCCGAGCAGTACTTC

V gene: TRBV12-3/TRBV12-4
clone size: NA
D gene: TRBD1
J gene: TRBJ2-7
CDR3 protein: CASSTGDTGEQYF
CDR3 DNA: TGTGCCAGCAGTACAGGGGATACGGGCGAGCAGTACTTC

V gene: TRBV5-6
clone size: NA
D gene: TRBD1
J gene: TRBJ2-6
CDR3 protein: CASSLEGTGNSGANVLTF
CDR3 DNA: TGTGCCAGCAGCTTGGAAGGGACAGGGAACTCTGGGGCCAACGTCCTGACTTTC

V gene: TRBV10-2
clone size: NA
D gene: TRBD1
J gene: TRBJ1-6
CDR3 protein: CASSAYLLLDRGNSPLHF
CDR3 DNA: TGCGCCAGCAGTGCTTACCTCTTATTGGACAGGGGGAATTCACCCCTCCACTTT

V gene: TRBV27
clone size: few
D gene: NA
J gene: TRBJ2-3
CDR3 protein: CASSPPGSTDTQYF
CDR3 DNA: TGTGCCAGCAGTCCCCCAGGGAGCACAGATACGCAGTATTTT

V gene: TRBV18
clone size: NA
D gene: NA
J gene: TRBJ2-2
CDR3 protein: CASTSPTNTGELFF
CDR3 DNA: TGTGCCAGCACTTCTCCTACGAACACCGGGGAGCTGTTTTTT

V gene: TRBV20-1
clone size: few
D gene: NA
J gene: TRBJ1-1
CDR3 protein: CSARDPGDGTLAFF
CDR3 DNA: TGCAGTGCTAGAGATCCAGGGGATGGGACTTTGGCTTTCTTT

V gene: TRBV5-5
clone size: few
D gene: NA
J gene: TRBJ2-1
CDR3 protein: CASLQSPGTEQFF
CDR3 DNA: TGTGCCAGCCTCCAATCCCCCGGGACTGAGCAGTTCTTC

V gene: TRBV5-4
clone size: NA
D gene: TRBD1
J gene: TRBJ1-2
CDR3 protein: CASSSGQGAGNYGYTF
CDR3 DNA: TGTGCCAGCAGCTCGGGACAGGGGGCAGGAAACTATGGCTACACCTTC

V gene: TRBV11-2
clone size: few
D gene: NA
J gene: TRBJ2-1
CDR3 protein: CASSLDFRSNNEQFF
CDR3 DNA: TGTGCCAGCAGCTTAGATTTTCGTTCGAACAATGAGCAGTTCTTC

V gene: TRBV19
clone size: NA
D gene: NA
J gene: TRBJ1-5
CDR3 protein: CASRLGVDNQPQHF
CDR3 DNA: TGTGCCAGTAGACTCGGAGTGGACAATCAGCCCCAGCATTTT

V gene: TRBV7-6
clone size: few
D gene: NA
J gene: TRBJ1-5
CDR3 protein: CASSLASDGQPQHF
CDR3 DNA: TGTGCCAGCAGCTTAGCCTCAGATGGTCAGCCCCAGCATTTT

V gene: TRBV19
clone size: NA
D gene: NA
J gene: TRBJ2-2
CDR3 protein: CASRDRRVNTGELFF
CDR3 DNA: TGTGCCAGTAGGGACAGAAGAGTCAACACCGGGGAGCTGTTTTTT

V gene: TRBV6-1
clone size: few
D gene: NA
J gene: TRBJ1-1
CDR3 protein: CASRRGRDTEAFF
CDR3 DNA: TGTGCCAGCAGACGGGGGCGGGACACTGAAGCTTTCTTT

V gene: TRBV5-8
clone size: NA
D gene: TRBD1
J gene: TRBJ1-2
CDR3 protein: CASSYHRDRGDYGYTF
CDR3 DNA: TGTGCCAGCAGCTACCACCGGGACAGGGGGGACTATGGCTACACCTTC

V gene: TRBV28
clone size: NA
D gene: NA
J gene: TRBJ2-5
CDR3 protein: CASKREARETQYF
CDR3 DNA: TGTGCCAGCAAAAGGGAAGCGCGGGAGACCCAGTACTTC

V gene: TRBV27
clone size: NA
D gene: NA
J gene: TRBJ2-2
CDR3 protein: CASSLSQTGELFF
CDR3 DNA: TGTGCCAGCAGTTTGAGTCAGACCGGGGAGCTGTTTTTT

V gene: TRBV20-1
clone size: NA
D gene: TRBD1
J gene: TRBJ1-1
CDR3 protein: CSALFWTGGITEAFF
CDR3 DNA: TGCAGTGCTTTATTTTGGACAGGAGGAATTACTGAAGCTTTCTTT

V gene: TRBV2
clone size: NA
D gene: NA
J gene: TRBJ2-7
CDR3 protein: CASPAYHEQYF
CDR3 DNA: TGTGCCAGTCCAGCCTATCACGAGCAGTACTTC

V gene: TRBV28
clone size: few
D gene: NA
J gene: TRBJ2-7
CDR3 protein: CASSLRQLPSSYEQYF
CDR3 DNA: TGTGCCAGCAGTTTACGGCAGCTCCCTTCCTCCTACGAGCAGTACTTC

V gene: TRBV28
clone size: NA
D gene: NA
J gene: TRBJ2-7
CDR3 protein: CASLQGGGYEQYF
CDR3 DNA: TGTGCCAGCCTCCAGGGGGGGGGATACGAGCAGTACTTC

V gene: TRBV12-3/TRBV12-4
clone size: few
D gene: NA
J gene: TRBJ1-4
CDR3 protein: CASSSQISTNEKLFF
CDR3 DNA: TGTGCCAGCAGTTCTCAGATTTCAACTAATGAAAAACTGTTTTTT

V gene: TRBV7-6
clone size: few
D gene: TRBD2
J gene: TRBJ2-1
CDR3 protein: CASSLTGGTSDEQFF
CDR3 DNA: TGTGCTAGCAGCTTAACCGGGGGGACTAGCGATGAGCAGTTCTTC

V gene: TRBV28
clone size: NA
D gene: NA
J gene: TRBJ2-1
CDR3 protein: CASMRWGEQFF
CDR3 DNA: TGTGCCAGCATGAGGTGGGGCGAGCAGTTCTTC